This is a list of T cell receptor beta chains from one sample in a study of human T cells and chemical hapten exposure. Via MiXCR, TCRdb re-called the RACE reads, giving one row per CDR3 protein. The table lists roughly 130,000 distinct CDR3 sequences, roughly 9.5% of them singletons, with around 1.7% in the top ten. Material for sequencing was whole blood. These receptor sequences come from a male donor in good health. Some clones in this sample may be carry-over from other donors' samples. The CDR3 runs from the conserved cysteine through the conserved F or W. Fields, in order: V gene, clone size, J gene, D gene, CDR3 protein, CDR3 DNA. The D gene is left open where the match is weak. Not all rows give a size; the values are once, few, many and, for expanded clones, a class.

V: TRBV12-5; size: few; J: TRBJ1-5; D: -; CDR3: CASGFSGTLRYSNQPQHF; DNA: TGTGCTAGTGGTTTTAGTGGGACTCTCCGATATAGCAATCAGCCCCAGCATTTT
V: TRBV19; size: -; J: TRBJ1-2; D: TRBD1; CDR3: CATRAAGGDGYTF; DNA: TGTGCCACCCGGGCGGCAGGGGGCGATGGCTACACCTTC
V: TRBV15; size: many; J: TRBJ2-2; D: -; CDR3: CATSGNNLAGELFF; DNA: TGTGCCACCAGCGGTAATAACTTAGCCGGGGAGCTGTTTTTT
V: TRBV4-1; size: many; J: TRBJ2-1; D: TRBD2; CDR3: CASSQERREPYNEQFF; DNA: TGCGCCAGCAGCCAAGAGAGGCGGGAGCCCTACAATGAGCAGTTCTTC
V: TRBV29-1; size: few; J: TRBJ2-3; D: TRBD2; CDR3: CSVLRTSGREGPTDTQYF; DNA: TGCAGCGTTCTCCGGACTAGCGGGAGGGAGGGCCCCACAGATACGCAGTATTTT
V: TRBV27; size: few; J: TRBJ2-7; D: -; CDR3: CASSSNPGVGSYEQYF; DNA: TGTGCCAGCAGTTCTAATCCAGGGGTAGGGTCCTACGAGCAGTACTTC
V: TRBV7-2; size: few; J: TRBJ1-2; D: -; CDR3: CASSLEAGRQHYGYTF; DNA: TGTGCCAGCAGCTTAGAAGCGGGGCGACAGCACTATGGCTACACCTTC
V: TRBV6-6; size: many; J: TRBJ2-2; D: TRBD1; CDR3: CASSTQRPGQGDGELFF; DNA: TGTGCCAGCAGTACCCAGAGACCGGGACAGGGGGACGGGGAGCTGTTTTTT
V: TRBV5-5; size: few; J: TRBJ2-1; D: -; CDR3: CASSFYPQNEQFF; DNA: TGTGCCAGCAGCTTTTATCCCCAAAATGAGCAGTTCTTC
V: TRBV20-1; size: few; J: TRBJ2-5; D: -; CDR3: CSARNYLETQYF; DNA: TGCAGTGCTAGAAACTATTTGGAGACCCAGTACTTC
V: TRBV20-1; size: many; J: TRBJ1-1; D: -; CDR3: CSARDWGPGSSEAFF; DNA: TGCAGTGCTAGAGATTGGGGACCAGGGAGCTCTGAAGCTTTCTTT
V: TRBV11-2; size: -; J: TRBJ2-2; D: TRBD1; CDR3: CASSSGQGGAGELFF; DNA: TGTGCCAGCAGCTCCGGACAGGGGGGGGCCGGGGAGCTGTTTTTT
V: TRBV7-9; size: -; J: TRBJ2-3; D: -; CDR3: CASLRAADTQYF; DNA: TGTGCCAGCCTACGGGCCGCAGATACGCAGTATTTT
V: TRBV11-2; size: -; J: TRBJ2-2; D: -; CDR3: CASSPNFGTDNTGELFF; DNA: TGTGCCAGCAGCCCAAATTTCGGAACAGATAACACCGGGGAGCTGTTTTTT
V: TRBV6-5; size: few; J: TRBJ1-6; D: -; CDR3: CASSYSRRGSYNSPLHF; DNA: TGTGCCAGCAGTTACTCGAGGAGGGGCTCCTATAATTCACCCCTCCACTTT
V: TRBV5-1; size: -; J: TRBJ1-6; D: TRBD1; CDR3: CASSLDRGGSPLHF; DNA: TGCGCCAGCAGCTTGGACAGGGGTGGATCACCCCTCCACTTT
V: TRBV12-3/TRBV12-4; size: -; J: TRBJ1-2; D: -; CDR3: CASSSTVSYGYTF; DNA: TGTGCCAGCAGTTCGACAGTATCCTATGGCTACACCTTC
V: TRBV6-1; size: few; J: TRBJ2-7; D: -; CDR3: CASSEHPLTYYEQYF; DNA: TGTGCCAGCAGTGAACACCCCTTAACCTATTACGAGCAGTACTTC
V: TRBV28; size: -; J: TRBJ2-7; D: -; CDR3: CASSLYGVSTYEQYF; DNA: TGTGCCAGCAGTTTATACGGGGTTTCCACCTACGAGCAGTACTTC
V: TRBV30; size: -; J: TRBJ1-1; D: -; CDR3: CASPGTKTTEAFF; DNA: TGTGCCTCTCCGGGAACGAAGACCACTGAAGCTTTCTTT
V: TRBV14; size: many; J: TRBJ1-1; D: -; CDR3: CASSQGWWSGDTEAFF; DNA: TGTGCCAGCAGCCAGGGCTGGTGGTCAGGGGACACTGAAGCTTTCTTT
V: TRBV5-4; size: many; J: TRBJ2-4; D: -; CDR3: CASSLDSNIQYF; DNA: TGTGCCAGCAGCTTGGACTCAAACATTCAGTACTTC
V: TRBV20-1; size: many; J: TRBJ2-3; D: -; CDR3: CSARNPGTPSDTQYF; DNA: TGCAGTGCTAGAAATCCGGGTACCCCCTCCGATACGCAGTATTTT
V: TRBV7-6; size: many; J: TRBJ2-6; D: TRBD1; CDR3: CASSPRGQGGPGANVLTF; DNA: TGTGCCAGCAGCCCTCGAGGACAGGGAGGCCCTGGGGCCAACGTCCTGACTTTC
V: TRBV13; size: many; J: TRBJ1-2; D: TRBD1; CDR3: CASTGRGLGNYGYTF; DNA: TGTGCCAGCACAGGGAGGGGGCTGGGTAACTATGGCTACACCTTC
V: TRBV12-5; size: many; J: TRBJ2-7; D: -; CDR3: CASGLVRNEQYF; DNA: TGTGCTAGTGGTTTGGTACGTAACGAGCAGTACTTC
V: TRBV7-9; size: many; J: TRBJ2-3; D: -; CDR3: CASRGVEEREDTQYF; DNA: TGTGCCAGCAGGGGAGTTGAGGAGAGGGAAGATACGCAGTATTTT